This T cell receptor beta chain was sequenced in a study of blood T cell repertoires in COVID-19. Overall study context: Both acute and convalescent COVID-19 samples were obtained from the United States, Italy and Spain.

The protocol was immunoSEQ multiplex PCR, while the TCRdb copy is restricted to in-frame clones and leaves out a portion. Of about 220,000 clones in the sample, 84% were seen once. Categorization into cohorts depended on clinical history that participants reported. Looked up from germline, CDR1 is LNHDA and CDR2 is SQIVND (reference sequence). With 6 bases removed from V and 3 bases from J, the gap between germline ends came to 12 bases. The length of the CDR3 is 14 residues. This receptor was identified in a woman aged 40-49 years who had recovered from COVID-19. V and J are TRBV19 and TRBJ1-5, with D possibly being TRBD1 (5 bases). The sequencing sample was made of PBMCs or T cells enriched from blood (not recorded which). The CDR3 region is CASSTGDNNQPQHF. As DNA, the CDR3 is TGTGCCAGTAGCACAGGAGACAACAATCAGCCCCAGCATTTT.